These 28 T cell receptor beta chains originate from one sample sequenced in a study of cytomegalovirus exposure and HLA in healthy donors. Primers: 60 Vbeta forward and 13 Jbeta reverse. Method: immunoSEQ multiplex PCR; TCRdb's copy keeps in-frame clones and lacks some. The table has hundreds of thousands of clones, roughly 70% seen once. The specimen was PBMCs. Receptors originate from a female donor in good health and CMV-seronegative.

CDR3 nucleotides: TGTGCCAGTAGTAAACAGGGAAGGGAGACCCAGTACTTC. Its protein product is CASSKQGRETQYF. The V call is TRBV19, the J call TRBJ2-5, with a tentative D call TRBD1 (6 bases). The CDR3 runs 13 residues. The germline gives CDR1 LNHDA, CDR2 SQIVND (reference sequence). The germline V and J ends were trimmed by 4 bases and 5 bases, with 11 bases remaining between them.

The J gene is TRBJ2-5, the V gene TRBV5-1, with D possibly TRBD2 on 6 matching bases. With 4 bases removed from V and 1 base from J, the gap between germline ends came to 17 bases. The CDR3 contains 16 residues. CDR1 SGHRS and CDR2 YFSETQ come from the germline V gene. The CDR3 region has the DNA TGCGCCAGCAGCCCCGGTGGAGGGTCACCCCAAGAGACCCAGTACTTC. Residues: CASSPGGGSPQETQYF.

This chain connects TRBV10-1 to TRBJ2-7; D not resolved. V lost 3 bases to trimming and J lost 3 bases, with 12 bases between them. CDR3 length equals 14 residues. CDR1 is WNHNN and CDR2 is SYGVQD in the germline V gene (reference sequence). Here the CDR3 reads CASSDRPDGYEQYF. CDR3 nucleotide sequence: TGCGCCAGCAGTGACAGGCCCGATGGCTACGAGCAGTACTTC.

This chain links TRBV6-5 with TRBJ2-7, with 9 bases that match TRBD2. CDR1 and CDR2 (germline): MNHEY, SVGAGI. With 7 bases clipped from V and 6 bases from J, the junction kept 10 bases outside the gene matches. The CDR3 has 14 amino acids. The CDR3 loop reads CASTLLAGLTEQYF. The CDR3 DNA sequence: TGTGCCAGCACCCTCCTAGCGGGACTTACCGAGCAGTACTTC.

This sequence joins TRBV6-1 and TRBJ1-3, with TRBD1 as a possible D gene (6 bases). V was shortened by 7 bases and J by 3 bases, with 16 bases between the two germline ends. The V gene's germline CDR1 is MNHNS and CDR2 SASEGT. The CDR3 totals 15 residues. The CDR3 protein is CASKTTGLGGNTIYF. In nucleotides, the CDR3 is TGTGCCAGCAAGACCACAGGGTTAGGTGGAAACACCATATATTTT.

The chain is built from TRBV2 and TRBJ2-5, with D perhaps TRBD1 (6 bases). Judging by the DNA end, TRBJ2-7 fits better; the J call may be wrong. Germline V gives CDR1 SNHLY, CDR2 FYNNEI. The CDR3 is 14 residues long. The CDR3 spells CASSRDRIGNEQYF. The DNA for the CDR3 is TGTGCCAGCAGTCGCGACAGGATCGGCAACGAGCAGTACTTC.

V is TRBV5-6 and J is TRBJ2-5; perhaps TRBD1 as D (5 bases). The CDR3 covers 12 residues. Germline V gene data show CDR1 as SGHDT and CDR2 as YYEEEE. The V gene lost 0 bases and the J gene lost 9 bases, with 9 bases spanning the gap. CDR3 DNA sequence: TGTGCCAGCAGCTTGGGGGCCAGGGCCCAGTACTTC. Translated: CASSLGARAQYF.

This clone was detected a few times. V usage is TRBV7-9 and J usage is TRBJ1-4; 8 bases are a match to TRBD1. CDR3 size: 15 residues. Germline loops: CDR1 SEHNR, CDR2 FQNEAQ (reference sequence). After removal of 4 bases from V and 5 bases from J, the junction contained 6 bases not matched to a gene. CDR3 nucleotides: TGTGCCAGCAGCTCTGGACAGGGAAAAAATGAAAAACTGTTTTTT. Translated, it gives CASSSGQGKNEKLFF.

The V and J genes are TRBV5-8 and TRBJ2-2, with D hard to call. Germline V gives CDR1 SGHTS, CDR2 YDEGEE. There are 15 residues in the CDR3. Deletions cut 0 bases from V and 0 bases from J, with 6 bases between. The CDR3 here is CASSLEAANTGELFF. The CDR3 bases are TGTGCCAGCAGCTTGGAAGCTGCGAACACCGGGGAGCTGTTTTTT.

This chain joins TRBV5-1 and TRBJ2-3; weak D call: TRBD2 (6 bases). With 4 bases removed from V and 1 base from J, the gap between germline ends came to 13 bases. Germline loops: CDR1 SGHRS, CDR2 YFSETQ. CDR3 length: 15 residues. The CDR3 protein is CASSPGTGGTDTQYF. The DNA for the CDR3 is TGCGCCAGCAGCCCAGGGACGGGAGGCACAGATACGCAGTATTTT.

The rearrangement joins TRBV29-1 to TRBJ2-7; D is possibly TRBD2 (6 bases). The germline V gene has CDR1 SQVTM and CDR2 ANQGSEA. The length of the CDR3 is 11 residues. Trimming cost V 7 bases and J 3 bases, with 10 bases left between them. The CDR3 DNA is TGCAGCGCAGGGAGGAACTACGAGCAGTACTTC. It specifies CSAGRNYEQYF.

The chain links TRBV5-1 to TRBJ2-7; 7 positions agree with TRBD1. The J segment lost 6 bases and the V segment lost 3 bases, leaving 15 bases of the junction unmatched. The CDR3 totals 16 residues. Germline CDR1 and CDR2: SGHRS and YFSETQ. In nucleotides, the CDR3 is TGCGCCAGCAGCTCTCTTGAGGGACAGATCGTTCGCGAGCAGTACTTC. Residues: CASSSLEGQIVREQYF.

The V call is TRBV6-1, the J call TRBJ1-2, with D possibly matching TRBD1 (6 bases). V dropped 4 bases and J dropped 5 bases, with 8 bases sitting between them. The germline V gene encodes CDR1 MNHNS and CDR2 SASEGT. The CDR3 is 12 residues long. As DNA, the CDR3 is TGTGCCAGCAGTGGGACAGAGTATGGCTACACCTTC. Its protein product is CASSGTEYGYTF.

The CDR3 spells CASSTLPAGGGTGELFF. The DNA of the CDR3 is TGTGCCAGCAGCACCCTTCCGGCGGGAGGGGGTACCGGGGAGCTGTTTTTT. J is TRBJ2-2 and V is TRBV5-4, with 9 bases that match TRBD2. Germline V lookup: CDR1 SGHNT, CDR2 YYREEE (reference sequence). The V segment lost 4 bases and the J segment 5 bases; nucleotides outside the gene matches: 12. CDR3 size: 17 residues.

V gene TRBV18 combines with J gene TRBJ2-3, with 8 bases identical to TRBD1. The CDR3 has 13 residues. V lost 2 bases and J lost 7; bases outside the gene matches: 2. Germline lookup yields CDR1 KGHSH and CDR2 LQKENI. The CDR3: CASSPDRGNTQYF. Here the CDR3 DNA reads TGTGCCAGCTCACCAGACAGGGGAAATACGCAGTATTTT.

This clone was counted between two and nine times. This rearrangement joins TRBV5-1 to TRBJ2-5; the match to TRBD1 covers 7 bases. The J call is uncertain, as TRBJ2-7 better fits the DNA end. CDR3 length: 14 residues. Germline-derived CDR1 and CDR2 are SGHRS and YFSETQ. The CDR3 loop is CASSWGQPSYEQYF. In nucleotides, the CDR3 is TGCGCCAGCAGTTGGGGACAGCCCTCCTACGAGCAGTACTTC.

The chain has TRBV7-9 and TRBJ2-7; maybe TRBD2 (6 bases). Germline values: CDR1 SEHNR, CDR2 FQNEAQ (reference sequence). CDR3 length: 13 amino acids. V shed 7 bases and J shed 2 bases, with 12 bases lying between them. CDR3 coding DNA: TGTGCCAGCAACTCCGGGGGAGCCTACGAGCAGTACTTC. This encodes CASNSGGAYEQYF.

V and J are TRBV30 and TRBJ1-1; possible D gene TRBD1, 5 bases. Looked up from germline, CDR1 is GTSNPN and CDR2 is SVGIG (reference sequence). There are 13 residues in the CDR3. Between the trimmed V and J ends, which lost 1 base and 2 bases, there was a span of 8 bases. The CDR3 nucleotides read TGTGCCTGGAGTGAAGGGGTAAACACTGAAGCTTTCTTT. It codes for CAWSEGVNTEAFF.

The V gene is TRBV7-9, the J gene TRBJ1-4, with a tentative D call TRBD1 (6 bases). Looked up from germline, CDR1 is SEHNR and CDR2 is FQNEAQ (reference sequence). The CDR3 totals 15 residues. The germline V and J ends were trimmed by 5 bases and 8 bases, with 18 bases remaining between them. The CDR3 spells CASSLYLGAGEKLFF. The CDR3 nucleotides are TGTGCCAGCAGCCTATATTTGGGGGCCGGGGAAAAACTGTTTTTT.

J is TRBJ2-7 and V is TRBV4-2; possible D gene TRBD2, 5 bases. Trimming removed 0 bases from V and 10 bases from J, with 7 bases in between. From germline, CDR1 is LGHNA and CDR2 YNFKEQ. The length of the CDR3 is 11 residues. CDR3 in amino acids: CASSQDRTQYF. The CDR3 nucleotides read TGTGCCAGCAGCCAAGACCGGACTCAGTACTTC.

V gene TRBV6-5 combines with J gene TRBJ1-4; unclear D gene. Germline V lookup: CDR1 MNHEY, CDR2 SVGAGI. The CDR3 contains 13 residues. The V and J ends lost 8 bases and 4 bases respectively, with 11 bases between them. The CDR3 DNA sequence: TGTGCCAGCGGTCGGGAGGTTAATGAAAAACTGTTTTTT. It encodes CASGREVNEKLFF.

This clone has just one count. This chain joins TRBV19 and TRBJ2-1; 7 nucleotides match TRBD2. The CDR3 sequence is 14 residues long. Germline values: CDR1 LNHDA, CDR2 SQIVND (reference sequence). V was pared by 4 bases and J by 7 bases, with 7 bases of the junction left unmatched. The CDR3 DNA sequence: TGTGCCAGTAGTACTGGCGGGAGTATAAATGAGCAGTTCTTC. Amino acid sequence: CASSTGGSINEQFF.

V gene TRBV21-1 combines with J gene TRBJ2-5; the table's D call TRBD2 went unverified against the DNA. TRBV21-1 is annotated as a pseudogene. The CDR3 covers 15 residues. CDR3 sequence (DNA): TGTGCCAGCAGGAAGCGGGAGAGGAGGGGAGAGACCCAGTACTTC. Translating it yields CASRKRERRGETQYF.

This chain connects TRBV20-1 to TRBJ2-7; D is perhaps TRBD2 (6 bases). Germline assignment: CDR1 DFQATT and CDR2 SNEGSKA (reference sequence). The CDR3 length is 11 residues. Trimming shortened V by 6 bases and J by 6 bases, and 12 bases separated the two germline ends. CDR3 amino acids: CSAGGAGEQYF. The CDR3 DNA sequence: TGCAGTGCCGGAGGGGCAGGCGAGCAGTACTTC.

Comments on this clone: A read error may account for a junction end that differs from germline. The J gene is TRBJ2-1, the V gene TRBV7-9, with TRBD2 matching 11 bases. Looked up from germline, CDR1 is SEHNR and CDR2 is FQNEAQ (reference sequence). The CDR3 has 15 amino acids. The CDR3 nucleotides are TGTGCCAGCAGCGTAGCGGGAGGGGTCTACAATGAGCAGTTCTTC. Amino acids: CASSVAGGVYNEQFF.

The V call is TRBV6-1, the J call TRBJ1-4, with unresolved D. Germline lookup yields CDR1 MNHNS and CDR2 SASEGT. V gave up 5 bases and J gave up 0 bases, with 10 bases separating them. CDR3 length equals 15 residues. This CDR3 is CASSPSMATNEKLFF. In DNA form, the CDR3 reads TGTGCCAGCAGTCCTAGCATGGCAACTAATGAAAAACTGTTTTTT.

V is TRBV27 and J is TRBJ1-1; weak D call: TRBD1 (5 bases). With 3 bases removed from V and 5 bases from J, the gap between germline ends came to 10 bases. The germline CDR1 and CDR2 sequences are MNHEY and SMNVEV (reference sequence). This CDR3 has 13 residues. The CDR3: CASSFGGGTEAFF. The CDR3 DNA reads as TGTGCCAGCAGTTTTGGCGGGGGAACTGAAGCTTTCTTT.

This chain connects TRBV25-1 to TRBJ1-1; 9 positions agree with TRBD1. V dropped 6 bases and J dropped 0; count of bases not matched to a gene: 2. The germline CDR1 and CDR2 sequences are MGHDK and SYGVNS. The CDR3 length is 14 residues. The CDR3 region is CASSYRGLNTEAFF. CDR3 DNA: TGTGCCAGCAGCTACAGGGGGCTGAACACTGAAGCTTTCTTT.